This T cell receptor (beta chain) was sequenced in a study of spatial heterogeneity in lung cancer. Findings and limits, study-wide: At tumor resection, ubiquitous expanded TCRs were detected in blood more often than later.

Specified time point: sample taken at primary tumor resection. The study sequenced unsorted whole RNA from tumor, nontumor lung or frozen PBMC. The CDR3 is 16 residues long. Germline loops: CDR1 SGHRS, CDR2 YFSETQ. Trimming removed 0 bases from V and 1 base from J, with 13 bases in between. In regard to this clonotype: Its target is unknown.

Each CDR3 protein is one row after TCRdb ran MiXCR on the 5' RACE reads. Counted here are about 920 distinct CDR3 sequences, 10% to 15% occurring once; the ten biggest clones make up 38%. V usage is TRBV5-1 and J usage is TRBJ1-2; perhaps TRBD1 as D (6 bases). The material sequenced was PBMCs, taken at surgery. The receptor's source is a male donor with early-stage non-small cell lung cancer. CDR3 sequence (DNA): TGCGCCAGCAGCTTGGTTGTCGGACAGCGTAACTATGGCTACACCTTC. Encoded protein: CASSLVVGQRNYGYTF. The full variable domain, in which reference TRBV5-1 and TRBJ1-2 provide the parts outside the CDR3, is KAGVTQTPRYLIKTRGQQVTLSCSPISGHRSVSWYQQTPGQGLQFLFEYFSETQRNKGNFPGRFSGRQFSNSRSEMNVSTLELGDSALYLCASSLVVGQRNYGYTFGSGTRLTVV.